A single sample gave rise to the 17 T cell receptor beta chains below, sequenced in a study of T cells in Graves' hyperthyroidism and ophthalmopathy. Amplification of TCR beta CDR3 regions used RNA as the template. The HTBI set primed first-round TCR CDR3 RT-PCR. TCRdb reprocessed the multiplex PCR reads via MiXCR and lists one record per CDR3 protein. This table holds 500,000 to 650,000 distinct CDR3 sequences, about 14% found once. The sample was blood. These receptors originate from a woman between 50 and 59 years old with Graves' ophthalmopathy.

This clonotype came up a few times. CDR3 sequence (DNA): TGCAGCGTCTTCGGCGGCAGCTACAATGAGCAGTTCTTC. Protein product: CSVFGGSYNEQFF. This chain links TRBV29-1 with TRBJ2-1; D not resolved. V lost 6 bases and J 3 bases, leaving 12 bases between the germline ends. There are 13 residues in the CDR3. Germline CDR1 and CDR2: SQVTM and ANQGSEA.

A few counts support this clonotype. This chain connects TRBV24-1 to TRBJ2-1; TRBD2 aligns across 8 bases. The CDR3 runs to 16 residues. Germline assignment: CDR1 KGHDR and CDR2 SFDVKD. Unmatched junction bases numbered 10, after V lost 4 bases and J lost 6 bases. The DNA of the CDR3 is TGTGCCACCAGTGACCCCGGACTAGCTCGGGGCAATGAGCAGTTCTTC. This translates into CATSDPGLARGNEQFF.

Only a few counts were recorded for this clonotype. A read error is possible here, since a much larger clone lies one base away. This chain connects TRBV5-1 to TRBJ2-1, with 12 positions matching TRBD2. After removal of 2 bases from V and 4 bases from J, the junction contained 7 bases not matched to a gene. Germline CDR1 is SGHRS and CDR2 is YFSETQ. This CDR3 spans 17 amino acids. The CDR3 loop is CASSFRLAGAFYNEQFF. DNA of the CDR3: TGCGCCAGCAGCTTTCGACTAGCGGGAGCTTTTTACAATGAGCAGTTCTTC.

This clonotype was found many times. Here the CDR3 reads CASSPRVSEETQYF. The CDR3 region has the DNA TGTGCCAGCAGCCCCCGGGTTTCCGAAGAGACCCAGTACTTC. The chain links TRBV7-2 to TRBJ2-5; no clear D. Germline loops: CDR1 SGHTA, CDR2 FQGNSA. V gave up 5 bases and J gave up 3 bases, with 13 bases separating them. The CDR3 runs to 14 residues.

Ten or more counts support this clonotype. CDR3 sequence reads: CASSSRDSIPYNEQFF. The CDR3 region has the DNA TGTGCCAGCAGCTCCCGGGACTCCATCCCTTACAATGAGCAGTTCTTC. This chain joins TRBV7-8 and TRBJ2-1; weak D call: TRBD2 (6 bases). V lost 4 bases, J lost 4 bases, and 17 bases lay in between. This CDR3 has 16 amino acids. Per germline, CDR1 SGHVS and CDR2 FQNEAQ.

At least ten counts were recorded for this clonotype. The chain recombines TRBV11-2 with TRBJ2-5; no reliable D call. CDR1 SGHAT and CDR2 FQNNGV come from the germline V gene. Between the trimmed V and J ends, which lost 1 base and 1 base, there was a span of 10 bases. This CDR3 contains 15 residues. Written as DNA, the CDR3 is TGTGCCAGCAGCTTAGCTGTAGGATTCCAAGAGACCCAGTACTTC. Protein product: CASSLAVGFQETQYF.

The V gene is TRBV28, the J gene TRBJ2-7; 7 nucleotides line up with TRBD2. The CDR3 contains 14 residues. Germline CDR1 MDHEN, CDR2 SYDVKM. V shed 3 bases, J shed 6 bases, and the junction held 8 bases outside the gene matches. This chain's CDR3 is CASSLPGPGGEQYF. In nucleotides, the CDR3 is TGTGCCAGCAGTTTGCCGGGACCGGGAGGCGAGCAGTACTTC. Together with reference TRBV28 and TRBJ2-7, the CDR3 gives the full variable domain: DVKVTQSSRYLVKRTGEKVFLECVQDMDHENMFWYRQDPGLGLRLIYFSYDVKMKEKGDIPEGYSVSREKKERFSLILESASTNQTSMYLCASSLPGPGGEQYFGPGTRLTVT.

This clonotype has ten or more counts. The chain joins TRBV10-3 to TRBJ1-6; TRBD1 agrees at 7 bases. The CDR3 extends over 16 amino acids. With 3 bases clipped from V and 8 bases from J, the junction kept 10 bases outside the gene matches. Germline lookup yields CDR1 ENHRY and CDR2 SYGVKD. Here the CDR3 reads CAISEGYGGGDSPLHF. CDR3 nucleotides: TGTGCCATCAGTGAAGGTTATGGAGGGGGCGATTCACCCCTCCACTTT.

The rearrangement joins TRBV19 to TRBJ1-5; D perhaps matches TRBD1 (5 bases). Trimming cost V 10 bases and J 2 bases, with 9 bases left between them. In germline, CDR1 is LNHDA, CDR2 SQIVND (reference sequence). The CDR3 has 12 amino acids. Written as DNA, the CDR3 is TGTGCCACCAGGGAGGGCAATCAGCCCCAGCATTTT. Protein sequence: CATREGNQPQHF. The whole variable domain, remainder taken from reference TRBV19 and TRBJ1-5, is DGGITQSPKYLFRKEGQNVTLSCEQNLNHDAMYWYRQDPGQGLRLIYYSQIVNDFQKGDIAEGYSVSREKKESFPLTVTSAQKNPTAFYLCATREGNQPQHFGDGTRLSIL.

This clonotype was counted many times. The chain links TRBV28 to TRBJ2-7; D tentatively reads TRBD1 or TRBD2 (5 bases each). The V end was cut by 5 bases, the J end by 4 bases, with 21 bases between. The CDR3 is 16 residues long. The V gene's germline CDR1 is MDHEN and CDR2 SYDVKM. The CDR3 sequence: CASSPGTFGGLYEQYF. CDR3 bases: TGTGCCAGCAGTCCCGGGACCTTTGGAGGACTTTACGAGCAGTACTTC.

This clonotype turned up a few times. This likely stems from a read error, as it lies one base from a far larger clone. This chain uses TRBV18 with TRBJ1-1; tentatively, D is TRBD1 (6 bases). CDR3 size: 13 residues. Trimming removed 5 bases from V and 3 bases from J, with 10 bases in between. Germline V gene data show CDR1 as KGHSH and CDR2 as LQKENI. The CDR3: CASSRTVDTEAFF. As DNA, the CDR3 is TGTGCCAGCTCAAGGACAGTGGACACTGAAGCTTTCTTT.

This clonotype has ten or more counts. The CDR3 DNA follows: TGTGCCAGCCGCCGAGGGGGCGGGTCGTCCTACAATGAGCAGTTCTTC. It translates to CASRRGGGSSYNEQFF. This chain connects TRBV12-3 or TRBV12-4 to TRBJ2-1, with 7 positions matching TRBD1. J gave up 1 base and V 8 bases, and 11 bases lay outside the gene matches. The CDR3 is 16 residues long.

J is TRBJ1-1 and V is TRBV20-1; unclear D gene. Germline V gene sequence: CDR1 DFQATT, CDR2 SNEGSKA (reference sequence). V shed 3 bases and J shed 7 bases, with 0 bases lying between them. The CDR3 is 8 amino acids. The CDR3 protein is CSASEAFF. DNA for the CDR3: TGCAGTGCTAGTGAAGCTTTCTTT.

The table lists this clonotype with many counts. V is TRBV11-1 and J is TRBJ2-1; 14 positions match TRBD2. Germline lookup yields CDR1 SGHAT and CDR2 FQDESV (reference sequence). The V and J ends lost 5 bases and 7 bases, in that order; junction bases with no gene match: 7. The CDR3 has 16 residues. The DNA of the CDR3 is TGTGCCAGCAGCCAGGGACTAGCGGGAGTCTCAAATGAGCAGTTCTTC. Encoded protein: CASSQGLAGVSNEQFF.

This clonotype has at least ten counts. The chain couples TRBV5-1 to TRBJ2-3, with 7 bases identical to TRBD1. Germline V CDR1 and CDR2: SGHRS, YFSETQ. This CDR3 is 14 amino acids long. The V and J ends lost 4 bases and 0 bases, in that order; junction bases with no gene match: 2. This CDR3 reads CASSMGQSTDTQYF. CDR3 in DNA: TGCGCCAGCAGCATGGGACAGAGCACAGATACGCAGTATTTT.

V and J are TRBV4-3 and TRBJ2-2; no clear D gene. Germline V gives CDR1 LGHNA, CDR2 YSLEER. The V end lost 0 bases, the J end lost 6 bases, and 8 bases lay between the germline ends. The CDR3 has 14 amino acids. CDR3 nucleotide sequence: TGCGCCAGCAGCCAAGATAACTCGGCCGGGGAGCTGTTTTTT. Translated, it gives CASSQDNSAGELFF.

The table lists this clonotype with a few counts. V gene TRBV7-8 combines with J gene TRBJ2-5; 7 nucleotides line up with TRBD1. V lost 0 bases to trimming and J lost 5 bases; unmatched junction nucleotides: 6. CDR1 and CDR2 (germline): SGHVS, FQNEAQ. The CDR3 covers 15 residues. The CDR3 loop reads CASSLATTGVETQYF. The CDR3 DNA is TGTGCCAGCAGCTTAGCAACAACAGGGGTGGAGACCCAGTACTTC.